What follows are 14 T cell receptor beta chains derived from one specimen sequenced in a study of vaccination and CD4 T cells after COVID-19. These TCRs are of unknown antigen specificity. Cultured CD4+ T-cell DNA underwent Oncomine TCR Beta short-read sequencing. From the PCR reads, TCRdb called clonotypes with MiXCR, one entry per CDR3 protein. Counted here are some 9,900 distinct CDR3 sequences, approximately 24% occurring once; the ten biggest clones make up about 45%. Treatment given: roughly 11-day PBMC culture with coronavirus spike peptide pools or control peptides (ViraFEST assay). Material: CD4+ T cells from blood, cultured in vitro, obtained before SARS-CoV-2 vaccination. Receptor source: a human donor who received a COVID-19 vaccine.

By share, this clonotype ranks as medium-sized. The gene calls are TRBV20-1 and TRBJ1-1; the D gene is possibly TRBD1 (5 bases). CDR3 length: 16 amino acids. Deletions cut 0 bases from V and 0 bases from J, with 14 bases between. Germline V gene sequence: CDR1 DFQATT, CDR2 SNEGSKA (reference sequence). The CDR3, as DNA: TGCAGTGCTAGAGATCCCGGGGGGGGATTGAACACTGAAGCTTTCTTT. It yields the protein CSARDPGGGLNTEAFF.

This clonotype is classed as medium-sized. The junction departs from the called germline gene at one end, perhaps through a read error. The chain has TRBV24-1 and TRBJ1-5, with D maybe TRBD1 (6 bases). The germline V gene encodes CDR1 KGHDR and CDR2 SFDVKD. There are 14 residues in the CDR3. CDR3 protein: CATSDSGGRQPQHF. Written as DNA, the CDR3 is TGTGCCACCAGCGATTCTGGGGGCAGGCAGCCCCAGCATTTT.

This clonotype was recorded a few times. The chain employs TRBV12-3 or TRBV12-4 and TRBJ2-7; D tentatively reads TRBD1 or TRBD2 (6 bases each). The V gene lost 5 bases and the J gene lost 3 bases, with 17 bases spanning the gap. The CDR3 is 15 amino acids. Here the CDR3 reads CASSPRGSRGYEQYF. DNA for the CDR3: TGTGCCAGCAGTCCCCGGGGGTCCAGGGGCTACGAGCAGTACTTC.

The rearrangement uses TRBV6-1 and TRBJ1-4; D is perhaps TRBD1 (5 bases). Germline CDR1 reads MNHNS; CDR2 reads SASEGT. V dropped 5 bases and J dropped 2 bases, with 21 bases sitting between them. CDR3 length: 18 residues. CDR3 sequence (DNA): TGTGCCAGCAGTCCCAAGGGAAGGGGACGAAGCACTAATGAAAAACTGTTTTTT. It encodes CASSPKGRGRSTNEKLFF.

The rearrangement uses TRBV10-1 and TRBJ2-5; the D gene is possibly TRBD1 (6 bases). The V gene lost 3 bases and the J gene lost 1 base, with 12 bases spanning the gap. Germline CDR1 is WNHNN and CDR2 is SYGVQD (reference sequence). This CDR3 has 15 amino acids. CDR3 sequence: CASSEQGSRQETQYF. The CDR3 DNA sequence: TGCGCCAGCAGTGAACAGGGATCTCGCCAAGAGACCCAGTACTTC.

This clonotype was detected a few times. The V and J genes are TRBV10-3 and TRBJ1-3, with a possible D match to TRBD1 (5 bases). The CDR3 is made up of 16 amino acids. Germline-derived CDR1 and CDR2 are ENHRY and SYGVKD. The V end lost 4 bases, the J end lost 0 bases, and 13 bases lay between the germline ends. The CDR3 coding sequence is TGTGCCATCAGTGGGACAAGAACGAGCTCTGGAAACACCATATATTTT. This translates into CAISGTRTSSGNTIYF.

DNA for the CDR3: TGCGCCAGCAGCCTTGACACACACACTGAAGCTTTCTTT. This translates into CASSLDTHTEAFF. V is TRBV4-1 and J is TRBJ1-1; D uncertain. V lost 4 bases, J lost 3 bases, and 9 bases lay in between. The length of the CDR3 is 13 residues. Germline values: CDR1 MGHRA, CDR2 YSYEKL.

The table lists this clonotype with a few counts. The chain couples TRBV6-5 to TRBJ1-1; D unclear. Per the germline V gene, CDR1 is MNHEY and CDR2 is SVGAGI. The V end was cut by 0 bases, the J end by 0 bases, with 14 bases between. CDR3 length equals 17 residues. CDR3 amino acids: CASSYSSRGYMNTEAFF. In DNA form, the CDR3 reads TGTGCCAGCAGTTACTCGAGTCGAGGGTACATGAACACTGAAGCTTTCTTT.

The V gene is TRBV5-1, the J gene TRBJ2-2; 7 nucleotides line up with TRBD2. The CDR3 loop spans 14 amino acids. The junction had 4 bases not matched to a gene; V was cut back by 1 base and J by 7 bases. Germline lookup yields CDR1 SGHRS and CDR2 YFSETQ. As DNA, the CDR3 is TGCGCCAGCAGCTTGCAGTCGGGGGGCGGGGAGCTGTTTTTT. It specifies CASSLQSGGGELFF.

This clonotype was recorded a few times. The rearrangement uses TRBV28 and TRBJ2-2, with a tentative D call TRBD1 (7 bases). The CDR3 is 17 residues long. From germline, CDR1 is MDHEN and CDR2 SYDVKM. V lost 5 bases and J lost 1, with 17 bases in between. The CDR3 sequence is CASSKIRGTVNTGELFF. The CDR3 DNA is TGTGCCAGCAGTAAGATTCGCGGGACAGTGAACACCGGGGAGCTGTTTTTT.

The rearrangement links TRBV10-3 to TRBJ1-1; D gene unclear. This CDR3 is 16 amino acids long. Germline V CDR1 and CDR2: ENHRY, SYGVKD. Deletions cut 2 bases from V and 1 base from J, with 14 bases between. The CDR3 DNA sequence: TGTGCCATCAGTGAGATGGGGTTCCGAGGGAACACTGAAGCTTTCTTT. The encoded protein is CAISEMGFRGNTEAFF.

This clonotype was seen a handful of times. This chain uses TRBV7-8 with TRBJ1-3; 7 bases fit TRBD1. The length of the CDR3 is 15 residues. The V segment lost 4 bases and the J segment 0 bases; nucleotides outside the gene matches: 3. Germline CDR1 reads SGHVS; CDR2 reads FQNEAQ. CDR3 DNA sequence: TGTGCCAGCAGCTCCAGACAGGGCTCTGGAAACACCATATATTTT. Translating gives CASSSRQGSGNTIYF.

The chain employs TRBV6-1 and TRBJ2-3; D gene ambiguous. V was shortened by 6 bases and J by 2 bases, with 9 bases between the two germline ends. The CDR3 sequence is 13 residues long. Looked up from germline, CDR1 is MNHNS and CDR2 is SASEGT. CDR3 coding DNA: TGTGCCAGCAGGGGAACTTACACAGATACGCAGTATTTT. This translates into CASRGTYTDTQYF.

This clonotype appeared a few times. This chain joins TRBV20-1 and TRBJ1-5; 9 positions match TRBD1. This CDR3 is 15 amino acids long. The J segment lost 3 bases and the V segment lost 0 bases, leaving 3 bases of the junction unmatched. Germline assignment: CDR1 DFQATT and CDR2 SNEGSKA (reference sequence). CDR3 DNA sequence: TGCAGTGCTAGAGAGGGACAGGGCCTCAATCAGCCCCAGCATTTT. It is translated as CSAREGQGLNQPQHF.